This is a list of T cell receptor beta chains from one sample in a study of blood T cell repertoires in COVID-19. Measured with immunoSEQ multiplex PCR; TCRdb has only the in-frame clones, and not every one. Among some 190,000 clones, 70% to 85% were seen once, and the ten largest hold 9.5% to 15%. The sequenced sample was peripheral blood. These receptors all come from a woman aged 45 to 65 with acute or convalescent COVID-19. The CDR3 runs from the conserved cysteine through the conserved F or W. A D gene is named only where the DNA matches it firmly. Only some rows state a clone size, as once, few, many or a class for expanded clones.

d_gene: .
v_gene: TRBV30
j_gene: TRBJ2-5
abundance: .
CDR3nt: TGTGCCTGGACTGCGGGCCGGACGTTAGAGACCCAGTACTTC
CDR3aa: CAWTAGRTLETQYF

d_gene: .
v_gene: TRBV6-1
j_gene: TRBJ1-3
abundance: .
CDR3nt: TGTGCCAGCAGTGAACCGTACCGGAACACCATATATTTT
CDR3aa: CASSEPYRNTIYF

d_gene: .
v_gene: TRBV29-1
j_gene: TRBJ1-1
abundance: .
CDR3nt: TGCAGCGTCCTGGGGCTCAACAGGGTGAACACTGAAGCTTTCTTT
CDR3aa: CSVLGLNRVNTEAFF

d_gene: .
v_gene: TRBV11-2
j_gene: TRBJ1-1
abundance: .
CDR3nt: TGTGCCAGCAGCTTGCGGGAAAGCTTAGGCACTGAAGCTTTCTTT
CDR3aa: CASSLRESLGTEAFF

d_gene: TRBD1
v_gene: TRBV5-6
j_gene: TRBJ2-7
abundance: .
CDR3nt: TGTGCCAGCACCACTGGCCCGGGACAGGGGGCTTACGAGCAGTACTTC
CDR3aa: CASTTGPGQGAYEQYF

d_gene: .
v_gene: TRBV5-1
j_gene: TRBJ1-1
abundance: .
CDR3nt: TGCGCCAGCAGCTTCGGGGAGACCACTGAAGCTTTCTTT
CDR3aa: CASSFGETTEAFF

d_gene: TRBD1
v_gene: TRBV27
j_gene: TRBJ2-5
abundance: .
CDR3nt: TGTGCCAGCAGATCTACAGGGGGTGGTCGAGAGACCCAGTACTTC
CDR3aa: CASRSTGGGRETQYF

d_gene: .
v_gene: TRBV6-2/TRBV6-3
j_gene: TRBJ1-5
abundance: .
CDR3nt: TGTGCCAGCAGCGGGGAAGCGGGGGGGAATCAGCCCCAGCATTTT
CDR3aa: CASSGEAGGNQPQHF

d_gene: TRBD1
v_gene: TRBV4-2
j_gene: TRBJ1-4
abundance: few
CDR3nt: TGTGCCAGCAGCCAAGGGGACAGGGTGGATGAAAAACTGTTTTTT
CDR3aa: CASSQGDRVDEKLFF

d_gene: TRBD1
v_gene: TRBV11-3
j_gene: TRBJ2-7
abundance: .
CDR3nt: TGTGCCAGCAGCCCAGCCCAGGGGGAGACGGGAAGTTACGAGCAGTACTTC
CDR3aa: CASSPAQGETGSYEQYF

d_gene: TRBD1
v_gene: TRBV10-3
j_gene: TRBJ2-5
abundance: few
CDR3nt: TGTGCCATCAGTGAGTCCCTCGGGACAGGTCAAGAGACCCAGTACTTC
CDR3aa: CAISESLGTGQETQYF

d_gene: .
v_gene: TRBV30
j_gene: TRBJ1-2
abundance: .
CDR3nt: TGTGCCTGGAGTGGAGGGAACTATGGCTACACCTTC
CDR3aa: CAWSGGNYGYTF

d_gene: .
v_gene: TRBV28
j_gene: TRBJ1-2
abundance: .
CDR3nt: TGTGCCAGCAGTTTACCAGGGAAACTAAACTATGGCTACACCTTC
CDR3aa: CASSLPGKLNYGYTF

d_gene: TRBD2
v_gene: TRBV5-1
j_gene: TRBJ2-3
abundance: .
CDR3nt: TGCGCCAGCAGCTTGATGGGACTAGCGGGGGCGATTGGGGCGCAGTATTTT
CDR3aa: CASSLMGLAGAIGAQYF

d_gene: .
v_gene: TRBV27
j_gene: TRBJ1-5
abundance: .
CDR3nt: TGTGCCAGCAGTCCACGACAGTTTTGGGGCAATCAGCCCCAGCATTTT
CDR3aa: CASSPRQFWGNQPQHF

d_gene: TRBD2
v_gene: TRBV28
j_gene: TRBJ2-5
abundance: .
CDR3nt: TGTGCCAGCAGCCGAACTAGCGCTCAAGGAACCCAGTACTTC
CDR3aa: CASSRTSAQGTQYF

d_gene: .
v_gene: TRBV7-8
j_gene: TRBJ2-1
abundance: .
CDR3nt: TGTGCCAGCAGCCTCACCACAGGGAATACCTACAATGAGCAGTTCTTC
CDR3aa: CASSLTTGNTYNEQFF

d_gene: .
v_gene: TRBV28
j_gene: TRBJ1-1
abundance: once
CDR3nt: TGTGCCAGCAGTTTGGGGGGTGGCTGGGCTTTCTTT
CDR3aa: CASSLGGGWAFF

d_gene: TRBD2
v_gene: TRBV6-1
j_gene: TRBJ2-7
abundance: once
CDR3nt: TGTGCCAGCAGTGTAGGAGTGGGGAGGGGTCAGAAGATCTACGAGCAGTACTTC
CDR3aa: CASSVGVGRGQKIYEQYF

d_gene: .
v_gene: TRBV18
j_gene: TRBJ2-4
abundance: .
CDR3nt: TGTGCCAGCTCACCTGAACTAGCAGGAAACATTCAGTACTTC
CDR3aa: CASSPELAGNIQYF

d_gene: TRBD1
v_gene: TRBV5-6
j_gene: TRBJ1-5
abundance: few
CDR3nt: TGTGCCAGCAGCAAAGCGACAGGGACAAGCAATCAGCCCCAGCATTTT
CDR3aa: CASSKATGTSNQPQHF

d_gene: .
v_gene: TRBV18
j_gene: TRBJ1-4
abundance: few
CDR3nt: TGTGCCAGCTCATCGACCACAGGGCCTGTATCAGAAAAACTGTTTTTT
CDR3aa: CASSSTTGPVSEKLFF

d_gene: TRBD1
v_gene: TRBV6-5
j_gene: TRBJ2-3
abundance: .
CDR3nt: TGTGCCAGCAGTTATAGTGGGCAGGGGGCAGATACGCAGTATTTT
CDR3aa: CASSYSGQGADTQYF

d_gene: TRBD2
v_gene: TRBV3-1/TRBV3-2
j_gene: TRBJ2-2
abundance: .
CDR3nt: TGTGCCAGCAGCCAAGCCCAGCGGGAGGTACCCGGGGAGCTGTTTTTT
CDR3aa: CASSQAQREVPGELFF

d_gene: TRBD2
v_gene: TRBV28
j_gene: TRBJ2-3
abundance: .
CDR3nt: TGTGCCAGCAGTATAATCAGCGGGGGGCTCAATACGCAGTATTTT
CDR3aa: CASSIISGGLNTQYF

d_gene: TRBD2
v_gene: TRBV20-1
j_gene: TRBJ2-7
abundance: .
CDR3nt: TGCAGTGCCCCTAGCGGCTACGAGCAGTACTTC
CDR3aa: CSAPSGYEQYF

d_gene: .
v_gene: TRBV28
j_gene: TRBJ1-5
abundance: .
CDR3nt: TGTGCCAGCAGTCCCCCCGGCAATCAGCCCCAGCATTTT
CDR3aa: CASSPPGNQPQHF

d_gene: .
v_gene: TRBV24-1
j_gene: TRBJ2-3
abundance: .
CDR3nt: TGTGCCACCAGTGATGTGGGGAGGGATACGCAGTATTTT
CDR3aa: CATSDVGRDTQYF

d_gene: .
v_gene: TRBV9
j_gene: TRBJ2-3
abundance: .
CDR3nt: TGTGCCAGCAGCGTAGCGATGAGGAGGGTCGATACGCAGTATTTT
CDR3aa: CASSVAMRRVDTQYF

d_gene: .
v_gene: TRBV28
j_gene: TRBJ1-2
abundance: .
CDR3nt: TGTGCCAGCAGTTTAACAGGTGAAGGAGATGGCTACACCTTC
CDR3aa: CASSLTGEGDGYTF

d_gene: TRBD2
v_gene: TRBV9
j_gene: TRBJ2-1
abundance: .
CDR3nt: TGTGCCAGCACCCCGGGGAGCGGGAGATATGAGGAGCAGTTCTTC
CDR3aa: CASTPGSGRYEEQFF

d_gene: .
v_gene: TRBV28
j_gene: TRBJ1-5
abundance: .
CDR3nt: TGTGCCAGCAGTGCTCCCCAGGGGCCCCAGCATTTT
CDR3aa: CASSAPQGPQHF

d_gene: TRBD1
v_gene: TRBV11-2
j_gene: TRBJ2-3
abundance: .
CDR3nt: TGTGCCAGCAGCTTGGACAGGGTCACAGATACGCAGTATTTT
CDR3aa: CASSLDRVTDTQYF

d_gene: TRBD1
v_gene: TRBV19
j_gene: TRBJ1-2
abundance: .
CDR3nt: TGTGCCAGTAATTACAGGGGGTCTACCTATGGCTACACCTTC
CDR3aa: CASNYRGSTYGYTF

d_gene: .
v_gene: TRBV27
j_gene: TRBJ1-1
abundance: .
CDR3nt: TGTGCCAGCAGTTTATTCGGGATTAAGGGCACTGAAGCTTTCTTT
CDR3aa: CASSLFGIKGTEAFF

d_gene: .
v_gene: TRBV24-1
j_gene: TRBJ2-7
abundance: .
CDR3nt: TGTGCCACCAGTGATTTGGAACATCCCTACGAGCAGTACTTC
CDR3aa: CATSDLEHPYEQYF

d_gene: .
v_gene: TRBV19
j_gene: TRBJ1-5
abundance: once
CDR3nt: TGTGCCAGTACTGAGGGCAGCAATCAGCCCCAGCATTTT
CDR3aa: CASTEGSNQPQHF

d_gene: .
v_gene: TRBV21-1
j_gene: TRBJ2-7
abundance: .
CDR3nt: TGTGCCAGCAGCAAACTGGACAGGTCACCTTCCTACGAGCAGTACTTC
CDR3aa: CASSKLDRSPSYEQYF

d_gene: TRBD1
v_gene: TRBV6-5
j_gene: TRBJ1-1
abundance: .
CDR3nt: TGTGCCAGCAGTTTGAGGGGGCGCACTGAAGCTTTCTTT
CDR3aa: CASSLRGRTEAFF

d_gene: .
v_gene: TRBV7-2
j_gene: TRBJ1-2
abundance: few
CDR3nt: TGTGCCAGCAGCTTAAAAATCCGGGATGGCTACACCTTC
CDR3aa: CASSLKIRDGYTF

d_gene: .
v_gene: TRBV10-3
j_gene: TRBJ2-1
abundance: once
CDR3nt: TGTGCCATCAGTGACAAACTAGGGTCGGATTTGTTCTTC
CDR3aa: CAISDKLGSDLFF

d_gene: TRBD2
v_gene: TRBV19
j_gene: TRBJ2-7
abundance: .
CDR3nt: TGTGCCAGTAGTATCCGACGGACTAGCGGGGGAGCCTACGAGCAGTACTTC
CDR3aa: CASSIRRTSGGAYEQYF

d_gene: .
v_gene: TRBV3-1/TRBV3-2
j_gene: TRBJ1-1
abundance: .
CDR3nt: TGTGCCAGCAGCCAACAGGTAGGCACTGAAGCTTTCTTT
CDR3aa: CASSQQVGTEAFF

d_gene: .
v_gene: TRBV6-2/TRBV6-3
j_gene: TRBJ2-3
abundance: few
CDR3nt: TGTGCCAGCAGTTATATGAGCACAGATACGCAGTATTTT
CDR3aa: CASSYMSTDTQYF

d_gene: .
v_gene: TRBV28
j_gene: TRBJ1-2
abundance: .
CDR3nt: TGTGCCAGCAGTCCGGGGGGCGCCAACTATGGCTACACCTTC
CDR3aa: CASSPGGANYGYTF

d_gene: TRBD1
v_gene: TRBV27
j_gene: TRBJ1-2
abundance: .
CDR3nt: TGTGCCAGCAGTTTATCTGGGACAGCTAACTATGGCTACACCTTC
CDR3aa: CASSLSGTANYGYTF

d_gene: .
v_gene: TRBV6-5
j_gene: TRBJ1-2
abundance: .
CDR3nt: TGTGCCAGCAGTTCGGGGGGGCGCGGCTACACCTTC
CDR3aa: CASSSGGRGYTF

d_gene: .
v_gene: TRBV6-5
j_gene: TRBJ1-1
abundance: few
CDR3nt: TGTGCCAGCAGCTATGGAGGCACTGAAGCTTTCTTT
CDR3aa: CASSYGGTEAFF

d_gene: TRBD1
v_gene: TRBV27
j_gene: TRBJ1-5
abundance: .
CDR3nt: TGTGCCAGCAGCTTACTTCCGGGACAGGGGGAGCTTCAGCCCCAGCATTTT
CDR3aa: CASSLLPGQGELQPQHF

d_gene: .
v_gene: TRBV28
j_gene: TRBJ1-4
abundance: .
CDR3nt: TGTGCCAGCAGTCCTGGAGGGTTAACTAATGAAAAACTGTTTTTT
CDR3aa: CASSPGGLTNEKLFF

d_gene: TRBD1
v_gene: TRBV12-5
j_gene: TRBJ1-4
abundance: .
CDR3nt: TGTGCTAGTGGTTCCGGACAGGGTTGGGAAAAACTGTTTTTT
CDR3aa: CASGSGQGWEKLFF

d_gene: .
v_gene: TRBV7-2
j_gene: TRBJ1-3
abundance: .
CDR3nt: TGTGCCAGCAGCTTAGTACTGAATCCCCACTCTGGAAACACCATATATTTT
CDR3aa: CASSLVLNPHSGNTIYF

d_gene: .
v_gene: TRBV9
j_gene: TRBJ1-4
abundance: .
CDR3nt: TGTGCCAGCAGCGTAGGGTTCAGGGGTTATGAAAAACTGTTTTTT
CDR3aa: CASSVGFRGYEKLFF

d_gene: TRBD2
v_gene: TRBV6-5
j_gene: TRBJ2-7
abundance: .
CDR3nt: TGTGCCAGCAGTTTAGCGGGAGGGCTCTACGAGCAGTACTTC
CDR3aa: CASSLAGGLYEQYF